The next 15 T cell receptor beta chains were all read from a single sample in a study of T cell responses to AZD1222 COVID-19 vaccine. TCRdb keeps only in-frame clones here, not all; method: immunoSEQ multiplex PCR. The repertoire includes 90,000 to 120,000 clones, 91% of them detected once, and 22% sits in the top ten. This specimen was peripheral blood, taken on day 0 of AZD1222 vaccination. All receptors come from an adult in good health.

V is TRBV11-2 and J is TRBJ1-1; D gene ambiguous. V was clipped by 1 base and J by 4 bases, with 7 bases between them. Germline V gene data show CDR1 as SGHAT and CDR2 as FQNNGV. This CDR3 has 13 amino acids. The CDR3 DNA is TGTGCCAGCAGCTTAGGAGGGCTCACTGAAGCTTTCTTT. This gives the protein CASSLGGLTEAFF.

This chain links TRBV27 with TRBJ2-2; possibly TRBD1 for D (6 bases). The CDR3 consists of 14 residues. Germline V lookup: CDR1 MNHEY, CDR2 SMNVEV (reference sequence). Trimming left V 7 bases short and J 6 bases short, with 15 bases between. The CDR3 DNA follows: TGTGCCAGCACCCTAAACAGGGTCGCCGGGGAGCTGTTTTTT. Encoded protein: CASTLNRVAGELFF.

The chain joins TRBV19 to TRBJ1-2, with D possibly being TRBD1 (5 bases). CDR3 length: 12 amino acids. Germline V lookup: CDR1 LNHDA, CDR2 SQIVND (reference sequence). V lost 8 bases and J lost 5, with 12 bases in between. The CDR3 sequence is CASQQEWYGYTF. CDR3 DNA: TGTGCCAGTCAACAGGAATGGTATGGCTACACCTTC.

The chain joins TRBV19 to TRBJ1-1; possible D gene TRBD1, 5 bases. The CDR3 is made up of 14 amino acids. The V gene's germline CDR1 is LNHDA and CDR2 SQIVND (reference sequence). Trimming cost V 4 bases and J 2 bases, with 11 bases left between them. CDR3 region: CASSNVQGNTEAFF. In DNA, the CDR3 is TGTGCCAGTAGTAACGTCCAGGGAAACACTGAAGCTTTCTTT.

This sequence joins TRBV12-3 or TRBV12-4 and TRBJ1-1; TRBD1 might be the D (6 bases). Trimming removed 6 bases from V and 3 bases from J, with 11 bases in between. This CDR3 spans 13 amino acids. The CDR3 DNA reads as TGTGCCAGCAGCCAAGGACAGCACACTGAAGCTTTCTTT. It specifies CASSQGQHTEAFF.

This sequence joins TRBV7-2 and TRBJ2-7, with D perhaps matching TRBD2 (6 bases). The V end lost 1 base, the J end lost 0 bases, and 13 bases lay between the germline ends. Looked up from germline, CDR1 is SGHTA and CDR2 is FQGNSA. This CDR3 spans 16 amino acids. CDR3 loop: CASSLVGTQNSYEQYF. The CDR3 DNA reads as TGTGCCAGCAGCTTAGTGGGGACTCAAAACTCCTACGAGCAGTACTTC.

CDR3 in amino acids: CASSSGIYSNQPQHF. The CDR3 region has the DNA TGTGCCAGCAGCTCAGGGATTTATAGCAATCAGCCCCAGCATTTT. The chain joins TRBV7-9 to TRBJ1-5; D possibly corresponds to TRBD1 (5 bases). V lost 4 bases, J lost 0 bases, and 10 bases lay in between. The CDR3 has 15 residues. Germline V CDR1 and CDR2: SEHNR, FQNEAQ (reference sequence).

In this sample, this clone turned up once. The chain employs TRBV7-2 and TRBJ1-5; TRBD1 agrees at 12 bases. V gave up 2 bases and J gave up 2 bases; unmatched junction bases: 10. The V gene's germline CDR1 is SGHTA and CDR2 FQGNSA. The CDR3 contains 19 residues. The CDR3 DNA sequence: TGTGCCAGCAGCTTAAAGTGGGGACAGGGGGCAGGAGGCAATCAGCCCCAGCATTTT. Amino acid sequence: CASSLKWGQGAGGNQPQHF.

The rearrangement joins TRBV6-5 to TRBJ2-7; TRBD1 matches 9 bases. CDR1 is MNHEY, CDR2 SVGAGI, per germline. V was clipped by 5 bases and J by 1 base; unmatched bases: 6. The CDR3 has 15 residues. CDR3 protein: CASSRDRGESYEQYF. CDR3 DNA sequence: TGTGCCAGCAGTAGAGACAGGGGGGAGTCCTACGAGCAGTACTTC.

V gene TRBV11-2 combines with J gene TRBJ1-2; D not resolved. V was shortened by 8 bases and J by 8 bases, with 15 bases between the two germline ends. The V gene's germline CDR1 is SGHAT and CDR2 FQNNGV. CDR3 length: 12 amino acids. The CDR3 DNA reads as TGTGCCAGCTCTTCCCAGGTTCTCGGCTACACCTTC. The encoded protein is CASSSQVLGYTF.

The J gene is TRBJ1-2, the V gene TRBV19; D call uncertain. The V gene's germline CDR1 is LNHDA and CDR2 SQIVND (reference sequence). The CDR3 runs to 12 residues. V lost 5 bases and J 4 bases, leaving 8 bases between the germline ends. CDR3 nucleotide sequence: TGTGCCAGTAGTGCATCGCTCTATGGCTACACCTTC. This encodes CASSASLYGYTF.

This clone is a singleton in its sample. V and J are TRBV2 and TRBJ1-6, with D perhaps TRBD1 (6 bases). Trimming stripped 6 bases from V and 4 bases from J, with 13 bases between. The CDR3 covers 15 residues. CDR1 is SNHLY, CDR2 FYNNEI, per germline. CDR3 nucleotides: TGTGCCAGCAGGCGAGGACAGATTTATAATTCACCCCTCCACTTT. It specifies CASRRGQIYNSPLHF.

This clone was picked up one time. This rearrangement joins TRBV6-5 to TRBJ2-7, with 13 bases aligning to TRBD2. CDR3 length: 15 residues. Germline V gene lookup returns CDR1 MNHEY and CDR2 SVGAGI. J lost 0 bases, V lost 5 bases, and 1 base had no gene match. The CDR3 region has the DNA TGTGCCAGCAGTACTAGCGGGGGGGGCTCCTACGAGCAGTACTTC. Amino acid sequence: CASSTSGGGSYEQYF.

This chain uses TRBV7-2 with TRBJ2-3, with a possible D match to TRBD2 (5 bases). The V gene lost 7 bases and the J gene lost 1 base, with 12 bases spanning the gap. In germline, CDR1 is SGHTA, CDR2 FQGNSA. The length of the CDR3 is 14 residues. CDR3 in DNA: TGTGCCAGCACCCTGGACTTCCGCACAGATACGCAGTATTTT. Protein sequence: CASTLDFRTDTQYF.

In this sample, this clone turned up once. The V call is TRBV21-1, the J call TRBJ1-2; TRBD1 reflects the table's D call only, with no check against the DNA. TRBV21-1 is labeled a pseudogene. The length of the CDR3 is 17 residues. The CDR3 DNA is TGTGCCAGCAGCAAAACGGACAGGGGCTTCCGTGCCTATGGCTACACCTTC. This gives the protein CASSKTDRGFRAYGYTF.